The clone carrying this T cell receptor (beta chain) was seen at least ten times. Its antigen remains unknown. After removal of 2 bases from V and 4 bases from J, the junction contained 10 bases not matched to a gene. The CDR3 spans 16 residues. Germline V gene data show CDR1 as LNHNV and CDR2 as YYDKDF (reference sequence). This sample stems from a study of identical twins. Study-level findings and limits: Memory repertoires showed no such pattern, whereas abundant cord blood beta clonotypes carried fewer insertions.

One entry per CDR3 protein, called by TCRdb with MiXCR from the 5' RACE reads. This sample has roughly 350,000 distinct CDR3 sequences, with about 10% found just once. This clonotype originated in a woman in her forties or fifties in good health. Sequenced sample: naive T cells sorted from blood. The chain links TRBV15 to TRBJ2-7; 8 bases are a match to TRBD2. The CDR3 nucleotides are TGTGCCACCAGCAGACAGATACTAGCGGAACCTTACGAGCAGTACTTC. Residues: CATSRQILAEPYEQYF.